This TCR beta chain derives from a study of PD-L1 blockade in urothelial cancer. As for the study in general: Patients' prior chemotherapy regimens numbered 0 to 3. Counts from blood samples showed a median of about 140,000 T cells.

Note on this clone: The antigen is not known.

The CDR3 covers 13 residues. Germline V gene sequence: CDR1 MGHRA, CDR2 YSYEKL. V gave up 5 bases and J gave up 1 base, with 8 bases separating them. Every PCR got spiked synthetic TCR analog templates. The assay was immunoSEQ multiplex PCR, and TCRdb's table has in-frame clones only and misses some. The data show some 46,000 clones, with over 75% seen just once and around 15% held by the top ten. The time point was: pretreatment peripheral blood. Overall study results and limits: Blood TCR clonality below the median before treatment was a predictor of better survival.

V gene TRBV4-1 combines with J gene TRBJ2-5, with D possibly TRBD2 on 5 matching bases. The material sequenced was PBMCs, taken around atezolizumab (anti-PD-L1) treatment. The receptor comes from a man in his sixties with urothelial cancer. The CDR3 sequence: CASSRTAQETQYF. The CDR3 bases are TGCGCCAGCAGCAGGACTGCCCAAGAGACCCAGTACTTC.